This entry concerns a single T cell receptor (beta chain). There is no known antigen for this receptor. Qualities for individual bases were not recorded, and no much larger clone is one base off. Each collaborating institution followed its own protocols to collect whole blood in K2EDTA tubes. For TCRbeta analysis, collaborators shipped samples in one of three forms: frozen whole blood, isolated PBMCs, or DNA extracted from either of those sample types. The data were obtained in a study of blood T cell repertoires in COVID-19 (TCRdb year 2020). Notes on the research overall: Collaborator samples came from the United States, Italy and Spain and covered acute and convalescent phases of COVID-19. Samples were obtained from the ongoing ImmuneRACE study (first 160 participants) and from approximately 1,200 subjects provided by 6 global collaborators. Deeply sampled blood TCRbeta repertoires from subjects exposed to, actively infected with, or recovered from COVID-19 were included in the dataset. Where HLA class I and class II types were available, the types were taken from metadata supplied by the sample provider, not from assay-based typing. The material from the prospective study consisted of cDNA or gDNA derived from T cells, B-cell-depleted T cells, or PBMCs. The repertoires were made available in a free public database intended to serve as a resource for research on the immune response to SARS-CoV-2. A de-identified subject ID, COVID-19 status, age in years and sex were almost always included in the sample metadata.

V was cut back by 8 bases and J by 1 base, leaving a gap of 14 bases between them. Per the germline V gene, MGHDK is the CDR1 and SYGVNS is the CDR2. Spanning cysteine to phenylalanine, the CDR3 consists of 14 amino acids. This entry keeps only the CDR3 DNA: 42 bases, framed from base 1. The immunoSEQ Assay, a bias-controlled multiplex PCR, was used to amplify TCRbeta CDR3 regions from genomic DNA. The authors processed their data as follows. The number of nucleated cells in each sample was estimated from the amplification of reference gene primers within the assay. To quantify the absolute abundance of each unique TCRbeta CDR3 rearrangement, sequence reads were collapsed and filtered. Productive Simpson clonality was computed per sample as the square root of Simpson's diversity index over productive rearrangements. The source is immuneACCESS, and TCRdb retained only in-frame sequences with V and J called. Part of the clones is not carried over; for the studies checked, unresolved V genes explain less than half of this, and the remainder is unexplained. From that table come the V and J calls and clone size; the DNA was used to work out D and trimming. The sample table records approximately 280,000 clones; roughly 85% of these occur just once. Approximately 5% of the sample rests with the top ten.

The study at large found these results: The quantity of clinical and demographic metadata differed by source and by participant and was supplied without curation.

The TCR sequence derives from a man aged 45-60 years with active or convalescent COVID-19. Source material: peripheral blood. The chain joins TRBV25-1 to TRBJ2-5; TRBD2 might be the D gene, on 7 matching bases. The CDR3 corresponds to CASRIGGGQETQYF. The sequenced DNA: TGTGCCAGCCGTATAGGGGGGGGCCAAGAGACCCAGTACTTC. Outside the CDR3, residues come from the reference TRBV25-1 and TRBJ2-5 proteins, so the full variable domain is: EADIYQTPRYLVIGTGKKITLECSQTMGHDKMYWYQQDPGMELHLIHYSYGVNSTEKGDLSSESTVSRIRTEHFPLTLESARPSHTSQYLCASRIGGGQETQYFGPGTRLLVL.